The rows below give T cell receptor beta chains drawn from one sample of a study of preoperative IRX-2 immunotherapy in early breast cancer. Data came from immunoSEQ multiplex PCR; TCRdb stores just in-frame clones and leaves some out. The data show 30,000 to 45,000 clones, with 65% to 90% seen just once and about 1.5% held by the top ten. The specimen was lymph node tissue, collected after IRX-2 immunotherapy. The receptor set was obtained from a human donor with breast cancer. The conserved cysteine and the conserved F or W are not part of the CDR3 here. A row's size may be missing; if present it is once, few, many or a size class.

TRBJ2-2 | TRBV11-3 | few | ASSLDLVITGELF
TRBJ2-1 | TRBV5-1 | . | ASSFAMTQSSYNEQF
TRBJ2-3 | TRBV11-3 | . | ASSFASGFSTDTQY
TRBJ1-1 | TRBV6-8 | . | ASSLQGLNTEAF
TRBJ2-1 | TRBV18 | few | ASSRDRTGGSYNEQF
TRBJ2-2 | TRBV5-1 | . | ASSLEAGDTGELF
TRBJ2-7 | TRBV19 | . | ASSIFPTGPYEQY
TRBJ1-6 | TRBV11-3 | . | ASSLERGARSPLH
TRBJ2-3 | TRBV7-4 | . | ASSFTSGGDTQY
TRBJ1-4 | TRBV19 | . | ASTSGGRNEKLF
TRBJ1-3 | TRBV6-8 | few | AISAGQGRSGNTIY
TRBJ2-7 | TRBV6-8 | few | ASTLRDRVDEQY
TRBJ1-2 | TRBV19 | . | ASSLRWGLGYGYT
TRBJ2-6 | TRBV5-1 | . | ASSQGYGGSGANVLT
TRBJ2-1 | TRBV7-6 | few | ASSSTVSSYNEQF
TRBJ2-7 | TRBV28 | . | ASSPLIAGEYEQY
TRBJ1-5 | TRBV6-8 | . | AISERAGNQPQH
TRBJ1-5 | TRBV18 | . | ASSLDLNQPQH
TRBJ1-2 | TRBV6-8 | . | ASSRTRSYGYT
TRBJ1-1 | TRBV6-8 | . | ASKRGGEYTEAF
TRBJ2-6 | TRBV25-1 | once | ASSGRWANVLT
TRBJ1-1 | TRBV11-3 | . | ASSPPDRNTEAF
TRBJ2-7 | TRBV11-3 | once | ASSPGLASRGEQY
TRBJ1-5 | TRBV6-8 | few | ASSFPGTGGNQPQH
TRBJ2-7 | TRBV11-3 | . | ASSLVPGQGFEQY
TRBJ2-4 | TRBV7-1 | . | ASSLGVAKNIQY
TRBJ2-3 | TRBV6-8 | once | ASSYSKVRGDTQY
TRBJ2-1 | TRBV11-3 | . | ASSSLASGHNEQF
TRBJ2-4 | TRBV19 | . | ASSTGTGGNKNIQY
TRBJ2-3 | TRBV5-1 | . | ASSLSAFTDTQY
TRBJ2-4 | TRBV6-8 | few | ASSYPMNTGNIQY
TRBJ2-7 | TRBV7-8 | . | ASSLDPNYEQY
TRBJ1-2 | TRBV7-7 | . | ASSLGTADYGYT
TRBJ2-5 | TRBV11-3 | . | ASSSLRGEETQY
TRBJ1-2 | TRBV19 | . | ASSGDRGQRGYT
TRBJ1-4 | TRBV11-3 | few | ASSLVGSAGRHNEKLF
TRBJ2-7 | TRBV5-1 | . | ASSLSSGGIYEQY
TRBJ2-1 | TRBV14 | . | ASSLRAVNEQF
TRBJ1-3 | TRBV15 | . | ATSRGTGGNTIY
TRBJ1-1 | TRBV19 | . | ASSIALGNAEAF
TRBJ1-5 | TRBV29-1 | . | SVEGQEGQPQH
TRBJ1-5 | TRBV18 | . | ASSRSGGALEPQH
TRBJ1-5 | TRBV5-1 | . | ASSTLKAPRFYSNQPQH
TRBJ1-1 | TRBV6-8 | . | ASRGGTVNTEAF
TRBJ1-6 | TRBV11-3 | . | ASSLRTGEGDSPLH
TRBJ2-2 | TRBV15 | . | ATSPRRQTNTGELF
TRBJ2-5 | TRBV7-1 | . | ASSLPGQETQY
TRBJ2-5 | TRBV18 | once | ASSPAGEQETQY